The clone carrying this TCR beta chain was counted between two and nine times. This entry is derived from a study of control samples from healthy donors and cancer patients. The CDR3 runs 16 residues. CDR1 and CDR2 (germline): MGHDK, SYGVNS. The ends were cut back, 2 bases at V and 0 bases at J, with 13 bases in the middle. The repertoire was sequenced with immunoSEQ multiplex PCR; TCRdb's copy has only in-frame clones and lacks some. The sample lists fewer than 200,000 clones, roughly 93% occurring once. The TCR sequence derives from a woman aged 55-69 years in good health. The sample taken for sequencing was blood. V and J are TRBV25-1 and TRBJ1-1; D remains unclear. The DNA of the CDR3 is TGTGCCAGCAGTGAAATTAGTGGCACCATGAACACTGAAGCTTTCTTT. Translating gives CASSEISGTMNTEAFF.